The 25 T cell receptor beta chains below were found in one sample sequenced in a study of PD-L1 blockade in urothelial cancer. TCRdb's table, derived via immunoSEQ multiplex PCR, lists solely in-frame clones and lacks some. This sample has about 100,000 clones; about 89% occur once, and the top ten carry about 0.91%. Here the sequenced sample was PBMCs, taken around atezolizumab (anti-PD-L1) treatment. All receptors come from a woman aged 80 or over with urothelial cancer.

The V gene is TRBV28, the J gene TRBJ2-7; TRBD1 is a possible D gene (6 bases). V lost 5 bases, J lost 3 bases, and 20 bases lay in between. The CDR3 runs 16 residues. Germline V gives CDR1 MDHEN, CDR2 SYDVKM. CDR3 DNA: TGTGCCAGCAGTCCCCTTACAGGGCGGCTACGCTACGAGCAGTACTTC. Protein: CASSPLTGRLRYEQYF.

This sequence joins TRBV5-1 and TRBJ1-3; tentatively, D is TRBD1 (6 bases). Deletions cut 4 bases from V and 0 bases from J, with 14 bases between. Germline CDR1 reads SGHRS; CDR2 reads YFSETQ. This CDR3 has 16 amino acids. For the CDR3, the DNA is TGCGCCAGCAGCATTCGAGGGGGTGACTCTGGAAACACCATATATTTT. Protein sequence: CASSIRGGDSGNTIYF.

V usage is TRBV11-2 and J usage is TRBJ1-2; D unclear. V was clipped by 0 bases and J by 4 bases, with 15 bases between them. CDR1 SGHAT and CDR2 FQNNGV come from the germline V gene. The CDR3 sequence is 16 residues long. The CDR3 DNA reads as TGTGCCAGCAGCTTAGATGCGACTATCCTGGGCTATGGCTACACCTTC. This translates into CASSLDATILGYGYTF.

The J gene is TRBJ1-1, the V gene TRBV6-1; a weak D match, TRBD1 (6 bases). The CDR3 loop spans 15 amino acids. CDR1 is MNHNS and CDR2 is SASEGT in the germline V gene. Trimming cost V 2 bases and J 5 bases, with 15 bases left between them. CDR3 in amino acids: CASSERRGGSTEAFF. In DNA form, the CDR3 reads TGTGCCAGCAGTGAACGTAGGGGGGGTTCAACTGAAGCTTTCTTT.

This chain connects TRBV5-1 to TRBJ2-1; D is possibly TRBD1 (6 bases). This CDR3 is 13 amino acids long. V was shortened by 4 bases and J by 6 bases, with 11 bases between the two germline ends. Germline values: CDR1 SGHRS, CDR2 YFSETQ. CDR3 DNA sequence: TGCGCCAGCAGCCCCGACAGGTTCAATGAGCAGTTCTTC. It translates to CASSPDRFNEQFF.

This clone appeared once. The rearrangement uses TRBV27 and TRBJ2-5, with 8 nucleotides matching TRBD2. J lost 5 bases, V lost 2 bases, and 10 bases had no gene match. There are 16 residues in the CDR3. Germline CDR1 and CDR2: MNHEY and SMNVEV (reference sequence). The CDR3 sequence: CASSLGVAGYLETQYF. DNA for the CDR3: TGTGCCAGCAGTTTAGGAGTAGCGGGATATCTTGAGACCCAGTACTTC.

The chain carries TRBV27 and TRBJ2-7; 8 bases are shared with TRBD1. V was pared by 8 bases and J by 7 bases, with 10 bases of the junction left unmatched. The germline V gene has CDR1 MNHEY and CDR2 SMNVEV (reference sequence). The CDR3 consists of 13 residues. The chain's CDR3 is CASRTPRGREQYF. Here the CDR3 DNA reads TGTGCCAGCCGTACCCCCAGGGGGCGGGAGCAGTACTTC.

This clone was seen a few times. The chain couples TRBV25-1 to TRBJ1-1; 8 bases are a match to TRBD1. CDR1 and CDR2 from the germline V gene are MGHDK and SYGVNS. V trimming: 6 bases; J trimming: 5 bases; junction bases outside the gene matches: 5. This CDR3 has 13 amino acids. The CDR3 DNA reads as TGTGCCAGCAGGCTACAGGGGGAGACTGAAGCTTTCTTT. Its protein product is CASRLQGETEAFF.

V and J are TRBV5-1 and TRBJ1-1, with D possibly matching TRBD1 (6 bases). Trimming took off 4 bases at V and 2 bases at J, with 15 bases between the two ends. CDR1 SGHRS and CDR2 YFSETQ come from the germline V gene. The CDR3 consists of 15 residues. CDR3 sequence: CASSRDGTSNTEAFF. The CDR3 DNA sequence: TGCGCCAGCAGCCGAGACGGGACATCAAACACTGAAGCTTTCTTT. Using reference TRBV5-1 and TRBJ1-1 for the parts outside the CDR3, the full variable domain is KAGVTQTPRYLIKTRGQQVTLSCSPISGHRSVSWYQQTPGQGLQFLFEYFSETQRNKGNFPGRFSGRQFSNSRSEMNVSTLELGDSALYLCASSRDGTSNTEAFFGQGTRLTVV.

The chain combines TRBV28 with TRBJ1-1, with 11 bases identical to TRBD1. The germline V gene has CDR1 MDHEN and CDR2 SYDVKM. The V and J ends lost 5 bases and 3 bases, in that order; junction bases with no gene match: 5. There are 15 residues in the CDR3. The chain's CDR3 is CASSGTGGPYTEAFF. The CDR3 DNA reads as TGTGCCAGCAGTGGGACAGGGGGACCGTACACTGAAGCTTTCTTT.

The chain is built from TRBV9 and TRBJ2-6; the match to TRBD2 covers 11 bases. The germline V gene has CDR1 SGDLS and CDR2 YYNGEE. V lost 3 bases to trimming and J lost 1 base; unmatched junction nucleotides: 6. The CDR3 has 18 amino acids. The CDR3 sequence is CASSARLAGGSGANVLTF. DNA for the CDR3: TGTGCCAGCAGCGCTCGCCTAGCGGGAGGTTCTGGGGCCAACGTCCTGACTTTC. Full variable domain (missing parts from reference TRBV9 and TRBJ2-6): DSGVTQTPKHLITATGQRVTLRCSPRSGDLSVYWYQQSLDQGLQFLIQYYNGEERAKGNILERFSAQQFPDLHSELNLSSLELGDSALYFCASSARLAGGSGANVLTFGAGSRLTVL.

J is TRBJ1-1 and V is TRBV19; no firm D call. Trimming stripped 5 bases from V and 0 bases from J, with 4 bases between. This CDR3 has 12 residues. In germline, CDR1 is LNHDA, CDR2 SQIVND (reference sequence). CDR3 nucleotides: TGTGCCAGTAGTCAGATGAACACTGAAGCTTTCTTT. It encodes CASSQMNTEAFF.

The rearrangement links TRBV28 to TRBJ2-7; 16 bases are shared with TRBD2. This CDR3 has 14 amino acids. V dropped 6 bases and J dropped 7; count of bases not matched to a gene: 3. The germline V gene has CDR1 MDHEN and CDR2 SYDVKM. Written as DNA, the CDR3 is TGTGCCAGCAGCCGGGGACTAGCGGGGGGGGAGCAGTACTTC. Its translation is CASSRGLAGGEQYF. Variable domain in full (rest from reference TRBV28 and TRBJ2-7): DVKVTQSSRYLVKRTGEKVFLECVQDMDHENMFWYRQDPGLGLRLIYFSYDVKMKEKGDIPEGYSVSREKKERFSLILESASTNQTSMYLCASSRGLAGGEQYFGPGTRLTVT.

The rearrangement joins TRBV6-6 to TRBJ1-1, with D uncertain. This CDR3 region has 11 residues. With 8 bases removed from V and 5 bases from J, the gap between germline ends came to 9 bases. The germline gives CDR1 MNHNY, CDR2 SVGAGI (reference sequence). The CDR3 is CASCQWTEAFF. The CDR3 DNA reads TGTGCCAGCTGCCAGTGGACTGAAGCTTTCTTT.

CDR3 residues: CAWSELDYFTDTQYF. CDR3 DNA: TGTGCCTGGAGTGAATTGGACTATTTCACAGATACGCAGTATTTT. This sequence joins TRBV30 and TRBJ2-3, with D perhaps matching TRBD2 (6 bases). This CDR3 comprises 15 residues. CDR1 is GTSNPN and CDR2 is SVGIG in the germline V gene (reference sequence). The V and J ends lost 1 base and 2 bases respectively, with 13 bases between them.

V and J are TRBV6-5 and TRBJ2-7; the match to TRBD1 covers 10 bases. The trim removed 6 bases at V and 4 bases at J, leaving 6 bases unmatched. Germline V gene data show CDR1 as MNHEY and CDR2 as SVGAGI. The CDR3 runs to 14 residues. The CDR3 DNA reads as TGTGCCAGCAGCCCACCGGGACAGGGGTACGAGCAGTACTTC. This translates into CASSPPGQGYEQYF.

CDR3 amino acids: CSVEPHGQGNTEAFF. The CDR3, as DNA: TGCAGCGTTGAACCCCACGGACAGGGGAACACTGAAGCTTTCTTT. The chain carries TRBV29-1 and TRBJ1-1; TRBD1 matches 8 bases. Germline CDR1 SQVTM, CDR2 ANQGSEA. This CDR3 has 15 amino acids. V trimming: 2 bases; J trimming: 1 base; junction bases outside the gene matches: 6.

The chain links TRBV7-9 to TRBJ2-5; 7 nucleotides align to TRBD2. The CDR3 has 16 amino acids. With 2 bases clipped from V and 5 bases from J, the junction kept 11 bases outside the gene matches. Looked up from germline, CDR1 is SEHNR and CDR2 is FQNEAQ (reference sequence). The DNA of the CDR3 is TGTGCCAGCAGCTTATGGACTATTTGGGGGGGGGAGACCCAGTACTTC. It specifies CASSLWTIWGGETQYF.

The chain uses TRBV28 and TRBJ2-5; 10 nucleotides match TRBD2. Germline V gene data show CDR1 as MDHEN and CDR2 as SYDVKM. CDR3 length: 16 amino acids. Unmatched junction bases numbered 12, after V lost 7 bases and J lost 4 bases. The CDR3 nucleotides are TGTGCCAGCAACCTCCGTAGCGGGAGGTTAGGAGAGACCCAGTACTTC. Translation: CASNLRSGRLGETQYF.

A single count supports this clone. The chain couples TRBV19 to TRBJ1-1, with TRBD1 matching over 7 bases. Germline-derived CDR1 and CDR2 are LNHDA and SQIVND (reference sequence). Losses at the gene ends were 4 bases for V and 1 base for J; bases not matched to a gene: 6. The CDR3 has 15 amino acids. CDR3 DNA sequence: TGTGCCAGTAGTAATACACAGGGGCCGAACACTGAAGCTTTCTTT. Protein product: CASSNTQGPNTEAFF.

V is TRBV28 and J is TRBJ2-4; D remains unclear. V lost 6 bases and J 1 base, leaving 10 bases between the germline ends. From germline, CDR1 is MDHEN and CDR2 SYDVKM. This CDR3 comprises 14 residues. The CDR3, as DNA: TGTGCCAGCAGCCCGGGTGTGGCCAAAAACATTCAGTACTTC. This codes for CASSPGVAKNIQYF.

This clone was counted only a few times. The chain employs TRBV28 and TRBJ2-7; D is undetermined. Germline V CDR1 and CDR2: MDHEN, SYDVKM. V dropped 7 bases and J dropped 3 bases, with 13 bases sitting between them. The CDR3 is made up of 13 amino acids. Here the CDR3 DNA reads TGTGCCAGCAAACTCTCATCGCACTACGAGCAGTACTTC. It encodes CASKLSSHYEQYF.

This clone was observed once. The chain has TRBV9 and TRBJ1-1; 9 bases fit TRBD1. This CDR3 comprises 15 residues. Germline V lookup: CDR1 SGDLS, CDR2 YYNGEE. V shed 0 bases and J 5 bases; nucleotides not matched to a gene: 5. This CDR3 reads CASSVVGTGFTEAFF. DNA for the CDR3: TGTGCCAGCAGCGTAGTCGGGACAGGGTTTACTGAAGCTTTCTTT.

The chain employs TRBV9 and TRBJ1-2; D is unclear. This CDR3 contains 14 residues. Germline V gives CDR1 SGDLS, CDR2 YYNGEE. The V end was cut by 0 bases, the J end by 2 bases, with 8 bases between. CDR3 nucleotide sequence: TGTGCCAGCAGCGTAGAAAACGGGAACTATGGCTACACCTTC. It encodes CASSVENGNYGYTF.

CDR3 amino acids: CASSLEGGSTEAFF. The DNA for the CDR3 is TGCGCCAGCAGCCTCGAGGGTGGAAGCACTGAAGCTTTCTTT. V is TRBV5-1 and J is TRBJ1-1; D unresolved. The V end was cut by 4 bases, the J end by 4 bases, with 14 bases between. In germline, CDR1 is SGHRS, CDR2 YFSETQ. CDR3 length: 14 residues.